This T cell receptor (beta chain) was identified in a study of cytomegalovirus exposure and HLA in healthy donors. Across the study: In an earlier analysis, around 120 million unique TCR beta sequences were found from 200 million or so T cells.

In its sample, this clone was seen a few times. Its antigen is currently unknown. Primers for the PCR totalled 60 Vbeta and 13 Jbeta. Original handling: Approximately 11 million shared chains were among approximately 80 million unique TCR beta chains counted in a later analysis. This table comes from immunoSEQ multiplex PCR, and its TCRdb copy is limited to in-frame clones, with some not included. That table is the source of V, J and clone size, and D and trimming were worked out from the DNA. The data show tens of thousands of clones, about 73% seen once. Overall study results and limits: The analysis excluded some indistinguishable V segments, including TRBV6-2 and TRBV6-3. 150 or so TCR beta chains were listed as cytomegalovirus-associated.

The CDR3 runs 13 residues. From germline, CDR1 is SEHNR and CDR2 FQNEAQ (reference sequence). Trimming shortened V by 8 bases and J by 0 bases, and 8 bases separated the two germline ends. The TCR comes from a woman between 50 and 59 years old in good health and CMV-seropositive. The rearrangement uses TRBV7-9 and TRBJ2-1; D possibly corresponds to TRBD2 (5 bases). Sequenced input: PBMCs. CDR3 loop: CASPGLSYNEQFF. DNA of the CDR3: TGTGCCAGCCCCGGACTCTCCTACAATGAGCAGTTCTTC.